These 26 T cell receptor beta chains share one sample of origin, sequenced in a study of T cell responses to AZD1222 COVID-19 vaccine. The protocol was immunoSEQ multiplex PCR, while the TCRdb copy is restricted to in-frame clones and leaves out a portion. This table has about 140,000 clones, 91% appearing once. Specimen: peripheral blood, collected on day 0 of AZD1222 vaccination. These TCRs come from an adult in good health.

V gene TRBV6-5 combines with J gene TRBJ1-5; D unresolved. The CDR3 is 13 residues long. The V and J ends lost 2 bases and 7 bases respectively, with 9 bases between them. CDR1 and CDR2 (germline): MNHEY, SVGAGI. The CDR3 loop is CASSYQVSQPQHF. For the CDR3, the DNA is TGTGCCAGCAGTTACCAGGTTTCCCAGCCCCAGCATTTT.

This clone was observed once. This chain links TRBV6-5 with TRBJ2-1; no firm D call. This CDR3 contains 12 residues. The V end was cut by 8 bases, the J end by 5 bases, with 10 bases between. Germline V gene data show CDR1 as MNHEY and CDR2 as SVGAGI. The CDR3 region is CASGKINNEQFF. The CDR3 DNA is TGTGCCAGCGGGAAAATAAACAATGAGCAGTTCTTC.

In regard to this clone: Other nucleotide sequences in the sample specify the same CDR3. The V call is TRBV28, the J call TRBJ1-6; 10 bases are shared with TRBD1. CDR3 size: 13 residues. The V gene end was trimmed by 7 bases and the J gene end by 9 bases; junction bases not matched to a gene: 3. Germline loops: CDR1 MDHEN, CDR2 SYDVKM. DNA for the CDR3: TGTGCCAGCACCCGGGACAGGGGTTCACCCCTCCACTTT. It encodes CASTRDRGSPLHF. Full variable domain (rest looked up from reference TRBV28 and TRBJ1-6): DVKVTQSSRYLVKRTGEKVFLECVQDMDHENMFWYRQDPGLGLRLIYFSYDVKMKEKGDIPEGYSVSREKKERFSLILESASTNQTSMYLCASTRDRGSPLHFGNGTRLTVT.

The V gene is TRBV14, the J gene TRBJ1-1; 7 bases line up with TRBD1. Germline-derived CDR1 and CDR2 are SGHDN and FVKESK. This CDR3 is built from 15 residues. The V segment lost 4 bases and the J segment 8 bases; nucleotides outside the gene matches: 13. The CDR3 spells CASSRLQGTFTEAFF. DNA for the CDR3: TGTGCCAGCAGCCGCCTACAGGGGACCTTCACCGAAGCTTTCTTT.

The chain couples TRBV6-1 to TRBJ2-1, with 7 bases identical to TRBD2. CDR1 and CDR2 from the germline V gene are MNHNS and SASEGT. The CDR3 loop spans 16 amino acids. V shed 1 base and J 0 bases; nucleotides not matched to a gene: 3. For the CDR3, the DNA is TGTGCCAGCAGTGAAGTTCGCGGGAGCTCCTACAATGAGCAGTTCTTC. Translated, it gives CASSEVRGSSYNEQFF.

Here the CDR3 reads CASSAYYRQVNTEAFF. The CDR3 DNA sequence: TGTGCCAGCAGCGCATACTATCGACAGGTGAACACTGAAGCTTTCTTT. The gene calls are TRBV9 and TRBJ1-1, with D tentatively TRBD1 (6 bases). The CDR3 consists of 16 residues. The germline V and J ends were trimmed by 3 bases and 0 bases, with 15 bases remaining between them. Germline V gene data show CDR1 as SGDLS and CDR2 as YYNGEE.

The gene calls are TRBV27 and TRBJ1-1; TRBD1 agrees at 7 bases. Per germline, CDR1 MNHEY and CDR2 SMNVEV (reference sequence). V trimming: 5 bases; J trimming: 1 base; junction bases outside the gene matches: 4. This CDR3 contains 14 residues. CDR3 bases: TGTGCCAGCAGTGCCCGGGACAGGAACACTGAAGCTTTCTTT. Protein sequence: CASSARDRNTEAFF.

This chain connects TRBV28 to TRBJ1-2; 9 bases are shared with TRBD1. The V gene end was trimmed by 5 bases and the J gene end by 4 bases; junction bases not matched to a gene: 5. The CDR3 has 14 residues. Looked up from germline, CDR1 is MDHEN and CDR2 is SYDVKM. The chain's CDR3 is CASSVAGQGYGYTF. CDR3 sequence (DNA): TGTGCCAGCAGTGTCGCGGGACAGGGCTATGGCTACACCTTC.

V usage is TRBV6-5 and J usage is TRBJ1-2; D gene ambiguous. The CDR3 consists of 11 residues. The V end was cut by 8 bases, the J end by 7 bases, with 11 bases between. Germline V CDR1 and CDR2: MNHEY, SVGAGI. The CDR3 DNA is TGTGCCAGCTCCCTTTCGGTTGGCTACACCTTC. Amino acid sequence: CASSLSVGYTF.

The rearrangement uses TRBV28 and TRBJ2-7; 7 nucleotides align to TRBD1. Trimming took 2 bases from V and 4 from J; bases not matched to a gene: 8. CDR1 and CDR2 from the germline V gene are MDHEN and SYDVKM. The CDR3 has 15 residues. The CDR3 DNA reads TGTGCCAGCAGTTTAGTGGGACAGTCCTATTACGAGCAGTACTTC. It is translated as CASSLVGQSYYEQYF.

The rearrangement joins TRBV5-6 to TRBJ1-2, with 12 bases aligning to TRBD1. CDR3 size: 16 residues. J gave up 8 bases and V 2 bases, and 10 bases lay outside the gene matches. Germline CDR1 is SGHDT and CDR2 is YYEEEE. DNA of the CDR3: TGTGCCAGCAGCTTCCTAGGGACAGGGGGCGCAAGGGGCTACACCTTC. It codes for CASSFLGTGGARGYTF. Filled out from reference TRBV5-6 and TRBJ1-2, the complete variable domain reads DAGVTQSPTHLIKTRGQQVTLRCSPKSGHDTVSWYQQALGQGPQFIFQYYEEEERQRGNFPDRFSGHQFPNYSSELNVNALLLGDSALYLCASSFLGTGGARGYTFGSGTRLTVV.

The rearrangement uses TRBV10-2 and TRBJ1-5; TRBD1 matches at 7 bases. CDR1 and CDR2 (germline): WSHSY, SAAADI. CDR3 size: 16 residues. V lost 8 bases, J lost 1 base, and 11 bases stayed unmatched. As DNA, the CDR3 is TGCGCCAGCTCACAGGGGCCCGCGGTGAGCAATCAGCCCCAGCATTTT. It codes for CASSQGPAVSNQPQHF.

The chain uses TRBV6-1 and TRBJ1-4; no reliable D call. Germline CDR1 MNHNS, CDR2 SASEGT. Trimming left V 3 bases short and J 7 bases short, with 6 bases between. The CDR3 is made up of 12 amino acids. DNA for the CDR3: TGTGCCAGCAGTGATCTGGGTGAAAAACTGTTTTTT. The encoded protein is CASSDLGEKLFF.

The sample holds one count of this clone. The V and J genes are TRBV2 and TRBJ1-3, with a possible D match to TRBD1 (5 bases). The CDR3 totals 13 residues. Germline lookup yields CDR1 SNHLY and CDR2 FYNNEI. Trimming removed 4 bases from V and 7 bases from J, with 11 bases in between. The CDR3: CASSGGASNTIYF. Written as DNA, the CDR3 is TGTGCCAGCAGTGGAGGGGCGAGTAACACCATATATTTT.

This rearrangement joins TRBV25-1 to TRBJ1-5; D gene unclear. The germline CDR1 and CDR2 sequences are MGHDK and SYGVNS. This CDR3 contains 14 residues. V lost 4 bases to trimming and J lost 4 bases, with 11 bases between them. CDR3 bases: TGTGCCAGCAGTGTAGGGAATACTAATCAGCCCCAGCATTTT. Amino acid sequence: CASSVGNTNQPQHF.

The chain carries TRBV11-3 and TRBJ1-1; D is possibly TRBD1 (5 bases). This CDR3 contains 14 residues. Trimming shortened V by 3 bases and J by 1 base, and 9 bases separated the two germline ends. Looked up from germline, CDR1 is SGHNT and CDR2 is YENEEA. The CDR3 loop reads CASSLRGGNTEAFF. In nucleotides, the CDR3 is TGTGCCAGCAGCTTGCGTGGGGGGAACACTGAAGCTTTCTTT. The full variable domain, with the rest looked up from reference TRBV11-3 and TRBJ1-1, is EAGVVQSPRYKIIEKKQPVAFWCNPISGHNTLYWYLQNLGQGPELLIRYENEEAVDDSQLPKDRFSAERLKGVDSTLKIQPAELGDSAVYLCASSLRGGNTEAFFGQGTRLTVV.

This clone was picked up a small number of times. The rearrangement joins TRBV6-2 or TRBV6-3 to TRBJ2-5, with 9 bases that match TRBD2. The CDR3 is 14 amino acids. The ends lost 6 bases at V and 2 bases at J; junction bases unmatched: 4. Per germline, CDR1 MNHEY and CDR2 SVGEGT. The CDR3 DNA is TGTGCCAGCAGCCCGGCGGGGGGGCAAGAGACCCAGTACTTC. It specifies CASSPAGGQETQYF.

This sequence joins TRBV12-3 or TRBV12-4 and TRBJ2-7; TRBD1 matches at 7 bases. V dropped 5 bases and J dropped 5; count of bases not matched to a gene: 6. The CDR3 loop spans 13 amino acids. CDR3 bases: TGTGCCAGCAGTACAGGGGTCCTGAACGAGCAGTACTTC. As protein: CASSTGVLNEQYF.

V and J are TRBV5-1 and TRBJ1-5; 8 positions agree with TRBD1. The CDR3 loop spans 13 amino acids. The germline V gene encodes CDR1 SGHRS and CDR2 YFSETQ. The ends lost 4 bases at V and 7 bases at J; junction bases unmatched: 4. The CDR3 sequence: CASSQGAGQPQHF. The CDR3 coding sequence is TGCGCCAGCAGCCAGGGGGCCGGGCAGCCCCAGCATTTT.

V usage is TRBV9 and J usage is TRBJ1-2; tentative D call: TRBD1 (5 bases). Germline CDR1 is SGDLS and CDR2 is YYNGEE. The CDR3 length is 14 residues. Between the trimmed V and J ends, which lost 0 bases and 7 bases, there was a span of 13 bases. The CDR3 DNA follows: TGTGCCAGCAGCGTAGGTGCAGGGCTTTTTGGCTACACCTTC. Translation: CASSVGAGLFGYTF.

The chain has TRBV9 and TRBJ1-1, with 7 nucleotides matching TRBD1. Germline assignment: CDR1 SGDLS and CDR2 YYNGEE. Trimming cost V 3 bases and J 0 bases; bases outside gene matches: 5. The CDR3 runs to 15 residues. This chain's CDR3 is CASSGRDSMNTEAFF. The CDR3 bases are TGTGCCAGCAGCGGAAGGGACAGCATGAACACTGAAGCTTTCTTT.

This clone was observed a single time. The chain's CDR3 is CASSTEREGPVEQFF. CDR3 DNA sequence: TGTGCCAGCAGCACCGAGCGGGAGGGCCCCGTTGAGCAGTTCTTC. This sequence joins TRBV5-4 and TRBJ2-1; TRBD2 matches 10 bases. The CDR3 is made up of 15 amino acids. The J segment lost 9 bases and the V segment lost 4 bases, leaving 10 bases of the junction unmatched. Germline loops: CDR1 SGHNT, CDR2 YYREEE (reference sequence).

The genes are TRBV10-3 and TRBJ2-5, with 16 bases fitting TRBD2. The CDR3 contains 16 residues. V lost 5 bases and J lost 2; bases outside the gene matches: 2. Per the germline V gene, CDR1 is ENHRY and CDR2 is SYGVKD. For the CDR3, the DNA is TGTGCCATCAGTAAGGGACTAGCGGGGGGGCAAGAGACCCAGTACTTC. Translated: CAISKGLAGGQETQYF.

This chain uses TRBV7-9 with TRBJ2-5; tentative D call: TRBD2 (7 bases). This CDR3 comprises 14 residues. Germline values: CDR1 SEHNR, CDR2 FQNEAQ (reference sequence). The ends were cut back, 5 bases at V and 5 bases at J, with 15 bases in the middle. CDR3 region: CASSRPGEGETQYF. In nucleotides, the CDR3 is TGTGCCAGCAGCAGACCAGGGGAGGGGGAGACCCAGTACTTC.

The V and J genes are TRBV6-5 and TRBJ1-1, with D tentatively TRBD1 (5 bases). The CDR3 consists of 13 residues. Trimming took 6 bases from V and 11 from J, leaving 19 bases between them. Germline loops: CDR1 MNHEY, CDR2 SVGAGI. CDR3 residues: CASSQTTGGRAFF. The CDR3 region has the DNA TGTGCCAGCAGCCAAACAACAGGCGGGAGGGCTTTCTTT.

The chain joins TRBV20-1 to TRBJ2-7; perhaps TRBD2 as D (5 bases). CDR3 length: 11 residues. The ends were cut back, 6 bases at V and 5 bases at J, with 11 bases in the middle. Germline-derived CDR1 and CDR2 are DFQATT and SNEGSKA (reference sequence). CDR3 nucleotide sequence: TGCAGTGCCCAAGAGGGTCACGAGCAGTACTTC. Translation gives CSAQEGHEQYF.